These 3 T cell receptor beta chains were all obtained from the same sample, sequenced in a study of cytotoxic CD8 clonotypes in ibrutinib-treated CLL. Method: immunoSEQ multiplex PCR; TCRdb's copy keeps in-frame clones and lacks some. Among about 140,000 clones listed, 80% were seen once. The starting material was PBMCs, obtained after 36 months of ibrutinib treatment. Source of these receptors: a human donor with chronic lymphocytic leukemia.

V and J are TRBV7-9 and TRBJ2-1, with a possible D match to TRBD2 (5 bases). The germline CDR1 and CDR2 sequences are SEHNR and FQNEAQ (reference sequence). The V and J ends lost 4 bases and 0 bases respectively, with 16 bases between them. The CDR3 covers 17 residues. The CDR3 nucleotides are TGTGCCAGCAGCTCCACGGGAAGCAGCAGCTCCTACAATGAGCAGTTCTTC. This sequence encodes CASSSTGSSSSYNEQFF.

This chain uses TRBV4-1 with TRBJ2-5; 11 nucleotides match TRBD1. CDR1 and CDR2 from the germline V gene are MGHRA and YSYEKL. The CDR3 has 16 residues. The V and J ends lost 1 base and 4 bases, in that order; junction bases with no gene match: 5. The CDR3 DNA sequence: TGCGCCAGCAGCCAAGGCCCCGGGACAGGGGGAGAGACCCAGTACTTC. This translates into CASSQGPGTGGETQYF.

There are a few counts of this clone. The rearrangement uses TRBV5-1 and TRBJ1-1; 8 bases are a match to TRBD1. The CDR3 is made up of 12 amino acids. V gave up 10 bases and J gave up 1 base; unmatched junction bases: 3. CDR1 and CDR2 (germline): SGHRS, YFSETQ. This CDR3 reads CAGDRRNTEAFF. CDR3 coding DNA: TGCGCCGGGGACAGGAGGAACACTGAAGCTTTCTTT.